A selection of T cell receptor beta chains follows, all from one sample in a study of blood T cell repertoires in COVID-19. Repertoires were generated with immunoSEQ multiplex PCR, while TCRdb's copy carries only in-frame clones and drops some. The data contain more than 250,000 clones, around 86% of them singletons. Sequenced: peripheral blood. Source of these receptors: a man between 45 and 60 years old with active or convalescent COVID-19. The CDR3 runs from the conserved cysteine through the conserved F or W. A D gene is named only where the DNA matches it firmly. Rows may omit the clone size; those that give it use once, few, many or a size class.

J | V | size | D | length | CDR3 | DNA
TRBJ1-2 | TRBV5-1 | . | . | 13 | CASSLEFGGGYTF | TGCGCCAGCAGCTTGGAGTTCGGGGGTGGCTACACCTTC
TRBJ1-4 | TRBV7-9 | few | . | 12 | CASSSDYEKLFF | TGTGCCAGCAGCTCAGACTACGAAAAACTGTTTTTT
TRBJ1-2 | TRBV29-1 | once | . | 12 | CSAWGGDYGYTF | TGCAGCGCCTGGGGCGGGGACTATGGCTACACCTTC
TRBJ1-1 | TRBV6-5 | . | . | 13 | CASSLGGLTEAFF | TGTGCCAGCAGTTTAGGAGGGCTGACTGAAGCTTTCTTT
TRBJ2-1 | TRBV12-5 | . | TRBD2 | 16 | CASGLVSGGAFNEQFF | TGTGCTAGTGGTTTGGTGAGCGGGGGGGCCTTTAATGAGCAGTTCTTC
TRBJ2-1 | TRBV18 | . | TRBD1 | 14 | CASSFNPADRGQFF | TGTGCCAGCTCGTTCAACCCCGCCGACAGGGGTCAGTTCTTC
TRBJ1-6 | TRBV28 | . | . | 12 | CASSSNRESLHF | TGTGCCAGCAGTTCAAACAGGGAGTCCCTCCACTTT
TRBJ1-5 | TRBV10-3 | . | . | 16 | CAISDPTGGGNQPQHF | TGTGCCATCAGTGACCCGACAGGCGGAGGCAATCAGCCCCAGCATTTT
TRBJ1-3 | TRBV5-1 | . | . | 16 | CASSLGTASHGNTIYF | TGCGCCAGCAGCTTGGGGACAGCTTCCCACGGAAACACCATATATTTT
TRBJ1-4 | TRBV30 | . | . | 14 | CAWSGRLRGEKLFF | TGTGCCTGGAGTGGACGTCTGCGGGGTGAAAAACTGTTTTTT
TRBJ1-6 | TRBV6-5 | . | . | 13 | CASSKGGNSPLHF | TGTGCCAGCAGTAAGGGAGGCAATTCACCCCTCCACTTT
TRBJ2-4 | TRBV4-2 | . | TRBD2 | 20 | CASSQNPGLAGGGAKNIQYF | TGTGCCAGCAGCCAGAACCCTGGACTAGCGGGAGGCGGGGCCAAAAACATTCAGTACTTC
TRBJ1-4 | TRBV7-6 | . | . | 15 | CASSLAAGVGEKLFF | TGTGCCAGCAGCTTAGCAGCAGGGGTTGGTGAAAAACTGTTTTTT
TRBJ2-1 | TRBV14 | . | . | 12 | CASSQGGEKQFF | TGTGCCAGCAGCCAAGGCGGGGAGAAGCAGTTCTTC
TRBJ1-2 | TRBV3-1/TRBV3-2 | . | . | 15 | CASSQDGAGTYGYTF | TGTGCCAGCAGCCAAGATGGGGCCGGTACCTATGGCTACACCTTC
TRBJ2-7 | TRBV5-1 | . | TRBD2 | 16 | CASSWNPSGKENEQYF | TGCGCCAGCAGTTGGAACCCTAGCGGGAAAGAGAACGAGCAGTACTTC
TRBJ1-2 | TRBV6-2/TRBV6-3 | . | . | 13 | CASSSGGHYGYTF | TGTGCCAGCAGTTCCGGCGGCCACTATGGCTACACCTTC
TRBJ2-5 | TRBV5-1 | . | TRBD1 | 16 | CASSLNPGTGVETQYF | TGCGCCAGCAGCCTAAATCCCGGGACAGGGGTAGAGACCCAGTACTTC
TRBJ1-1 | TRBV28 | . | . | 12 | CASSPPMFEAFF | TGTGCCAGCAGCCCCCCAATGTTTGAAGCTTTCTTT
TRBJ1-2 | TRBV28 | . | . | 17 | CASSLFGTGTQGYGYTF | TGTGCCAGCAGTTTATTCGGTACAGGGACCCAAGGCTATGGCTACACCTTC
TRBJ1-2 | TRBV6-2/TRBV6-3 | . | . | 14 | CASSDYKSGYGYTF | TGTGCCAGCAGTGACTACAAAAGCGGATATGGCTACACCTTC
TRBJ2-1 | TRBV11-1 | . | TRBD1 | 15 | CASSSTGGAFREQFF | TGTGCCAGCAGCTCGACAGGGGGGGCTTTCAGGGAGCAGTTCTTC
TRBJ2-7 | TRBV7-9 | . | TRBD1 | 16 | CASSWRQGRDEYEQYF | TGTGCCAGCAGCTGGAGACAGGGTCGGGACGAATACGAGCAGTACTTC
TRBJ1-5 | TRBV4-1 | once | TRBD1 | 15 | CASSQEGTVDQPQHF | TGCGCCAGCAGCCAAGAAGGGACAGTCGATCAGCCCCAGCATTTT
TRBJ2-3 | TRBV27 | . | . | 15 | CASSQGALSTDTQYF | TGTGCCAGCAGTCAAGGGGCGCTTAGCACAGATACGCAGTATTTT
TRBJ1-2 | TRBV7-8 | . | . | 14 | CASSLGQEVYGYTF | TGTGCCAGCAGCTTAGGTCAGGAGGTCTATGGCTACACCTTC
TRBJ2-3 | TRBV5-1 | . | TRBD2 | 13 | CASSLAGKDTQYF | TGCGCCAGCAGCCTAGCGGGAAAAGATACGCAGTATTTT
TRBJ1-3 | TRBV6-6 | once | . | 14 | CASSYSIQGNTIYF | TGTGCCAGCAGTTACTCGATACAGGGAAACACCATATATTTT
TRBJ2-2 | TRBV7-9 | . | TRBD1 | 15 | CASRSDREGTGELFF | TGTGCCAGCAGAAGCGACAGGGAAGGTACCGGGGAGCTGTTTTTT
TRBJ2-5 | TRBV5-6 | once | . | 15 | CASSLGRDPQLSQYF | TGTGCCAGCAGCTTGGGGAGGGACCCCCAATTGAGCCAGTACTTC
TRBJ1-2 | TRBV3-1/TRBV3-2 | . | . | 12 | CASSQDSYGYTF | TGTGCCAGCAGCCAAGATTCGTATGGCTACACCTTC
TRBJ1-5 | TRBV6-5 | . | TRBD1 | 14 | CASTTRQGTQPQHF | TGTGCCAGCACCACAAGACAGGGTACTCAGCCCCAGCATTTT
TRBJ2-7 | TRBV5-1 | . | . | 13 | CASSLAGVEEQYF | TGCGCCAGCAGCTTGGCGGGGGTAGAAGAGCAGTACTTC
TRBJ1-2 | TRBV19 | . | . | 14 | CASSKTGANYGYTF | TGTGCCAGTAGTAAGACGGGAGCTAACTATGGCTACACCTTC
TRBJ2-3 | TRBV5-5 | . | TRBD2 | 15 | CASSLTSGSPDTQYF | TGTGCCAGCAGCTTAACTAGCGGGAGCCCAGATACGCAGTATTTT
TRBJ1-1 | TRBV28 | . | . | 12 | CASSLSTGEAFF | TGTGCCAGCAGTTTATCGACCGGGGAAGCTTTCTTT